This T cell receptor (beta chain) was recorded in a study of blood T cell repertoires in COVID-19. Across the whole study: In each case, the material was cDNA or gDNA derived from T cells, B-cell-depleted T cells, or PBMCs.

V lost 5 bases and J lost 4, with 26 bases in between. Germline CDR1 reads GTSNPN; CDR2 reads SVGIG (reference sequence). The CDR3 is 17 residues long. Sequencing used immunoSEQ multiplex PCR; TCRdb keeps in-frame clones, though not all of them. The sample includes more than 85,000 clones, approximately 92% seen only once; the top ten take 3.5% to 4.5%. The chain links TRBV30 to TRBJ1-2; tentatively, D is TRBD1 (6 bases). The sample taken for sequencing was peripheral blood. The TCR comes from a man between 18 and 35 years old with acute or convalescent COVID-19. The CDR3 DNA is TGTGCCTGGTCGGGCGGGGGCACCCTGAAACGCCCCTATGGCTACACCTTC. Protein: CAWSGGGTLKRPYGYTF.